The 17 T cell receptor beta chains presented below share a single source sample, sequenced in a study of blood T cell repertoires in COVID-19. The repertoire was sequenced with immunoSEQ multiplex PCR; TCRdb's copy has only in-frame clones and lacks some. The sample consists of about 63,000 clones, about 86% of them appearing once. The sequencing sample was made of peripheral blood. These receptors came from a human donor in a cohort sampled during active COVID-19.

The rearrangement joins TRBV5-1 to TRBJ1-1; 8 bases agree with TRBD1. Germline CDR1 reads SGHRS; CDR2 reads YFSETQ. This CDR3 comprises 12 residues. With 4 bases clipped from V and 8 bases from J, the junction kept 4 bases outside the gene matches. CDR3 residues: CASSKTGVEAFF. The CDR3 nucleotides read TGCGCCAGCAGCAAGACAGGGGTCGAAGCTTTCTTT.

CDR3 residues: CASSTGLGLAETQYF. CDR3 DNA sequence: TGTGCCAGTAGTACGGGACTTGGGTTGGCAGAGACCCAGTACTTC. The gene calls are TRBV19 and TRBJ2-5; a weak D match, TRBD2 (6 bases). Trimming removed 4 bases at V and 4 bases at J, with 16 bases between. In germline, CDR1 is LNHDA, CDR2 SQIVND (reference sequence). This CDR3 contains 15 residues.

The chain uses TRBV24-1 and TRBJ2-7, with TRBD1 matching over 10 bases. J gave up 5 bases and V 10 bases, and 10 bases lay outside the gene matches. Germline V gene lookup returns CDR1 KGHDR and CDR2 SFDVKD. The CDR3 sequence is 14 residues long. CDR3: CATGQGKLANEQYF. CDR3 nucleotides: TGTGCCACGGGACAGGGGAAACTAGCGAACGAGCAGTACTTC.

The CDR3 DNA follows: TGCAGTGCTAGTCCAAGCGGGGGGAACTACGAGCAGTACTTC. Encoded protein: CSASPSGGNYEQYF. The gene calls are TRBV20-1 and TRBJ2-7; 9 bases map to TRBD2. This CDR3 is 14 amino acids long. Unmatched junction bases numbered 6, after V lost 3 bases and J lost 3 bases. CDR1 is DFQATT and CDR2 is SNEGSKA in the germline V gene (reference sequence).

This clone was counted a single time. The chain employs TRBV7-9 and TRBJ2-5, with D perhaps TRBD2 (6 bases). V was shortened by 11 bases and J by 3 bases, with 19 bases between the two germline ends. The CDR3 covers 14 residues. The germline V gene has CDR1 SEHNR and CDR2 FQNEAQ (reference sequence). The CDR3 protein is CALEKRGSEETQYF. The CDR3 nucleotides are TGTGCCCTAGAAAAACGGGGGTCCGAAGAGACCCAGTACTTC. The complete variable domain, with remaining parts taken from reference TRBV7-9 and TRBJ2-5, reads DTGVSQNPRHKITKRGQNVTFRCDPISEHNRLYWYRQTLGQGPEFLTYFQNEAQLEKSRLLSDRFSAERPKGSFSTLEIQRTEQGDSAMYLCALEKRGSEETQYFGPGTRLLVL.

V gene TRBV6-7 combines with J gene TRBJ1-2, with D unclear. TRBV6-7 is an open reading frame, and its role is uncertain. This CDR3 contains 13 residues. Deletions cut 11 bases from V and 0 bases from J, with 13 bases between. CDR3 DNA: TGTGCCGCCCTGGGAGGGACTAACTATGGCTACACCTTC. Translation: CAALGGTNYGYTF.

The J gene is TRBJ2-7, the V gene TRBV13; 8 bases map to TRBD1. There are 15 residues in the CDR3. The germline CDR1 and CDR2 sequences are PRHDT and FYEKMQ (reference sequence). The V segment lost 5 bases and the J segment 5 bases; nucleotides outside the gene matches: 11. CDR3 loop: CASSQQRTGLNEQYF. The CDR3 DNA sequence: TGTGCCAGCAGCCAACAGCGGACAGGGCTCAACGAGCAGTACTTC.

This chain uses TRBV30 with TRBJ1-2, with D unresolved. Trimming took off 0 bases at V and 3 bases at J, with 11 bases between the two ends. This CDR3 contains 14 residues. Germline loops: CDR1 GTSNPN, CDR2 SVGIG (reference sequence). CDR3 sequence (DNA): TGTGCCTGGAGTGTAGTGGCCAATTACTATGGCTACACCTTC. It translates to CAWSVVANYYGYTF. The variable domain in full, with the rest retrieved from reference TRBV30 and TRBJ1-2, is SQTIHQWPATLVQPVGSPLSLECTVEGTSNPNLYWYRQAAGRGLQLLFYSVGIGQISSEVPQNLSASRPQDRQFILSSKKLLLSDSGFYLCAWSVVANYYGYTFGSGTRLTVV.

This clone was counted only a few times. The CDR3 sequence is CAWSVGEVASPLHF. The CDR3, as DNA: TGTGCCTGGAGTGTTGGGGAGGTCGCTTCACCCCTCCACTTT. This sequence joins TRBV30 and TRBJ1-6, with no clear D. CDR1 is GTSNPN and CDR2 is SVGIG in the germline V gene (reference sequence). The CDR3 runs 14 residues. V was pared by 0 bases and J by 9 bases, with 12 bases between.

The genes are TRBV3-1 (or the pseudogene TRBV3-2) and TRBJ2-7; D is possibly TRBD2 (5 bases). Germline CDR1 and CDR2: LGHDT and YNNKEL (reference sequence). The CDR3 consists of 14 residues. V lost 1 base and J 7 bases, leaving 14 bases between the germline ends. CDR3 DNA sequence: TGTGCCAGCAGCCAAGGACTGGGGAGAACGGAGCAGTACTTC. Amino acid sequence: CASSQGLGRTEQYF.

This chain uses TRBV11-2 with TRBJ2-7, with 9 bases matching TRBD1. The CDR3 sequence is 14 residues long. V dropped 5 bases and J dropped 2; count of bases not matched to a gene: 4. From germline, CDR1 is SGHAT and CDR2 FQNNGV. The CDR3 DNA follows: TGTGCCAGCAGCGTGGGACAGGGAGCCTACGAGCAGTACTTC. Its translation: CASSVGQGAYEQYF.

The V gene is TRBV2, the J gene TRBJ2-6; 11 bases match TRBD2. CDR3 size: 20 residues. Germline V lookup: CDR1 SNHLY, CDR2 FYNNEI. V lost 5 bases to trimming and J lost 1 base; unmatched junction nucleotides: 13. The CDR3: CASSTILAGGIWSGANVLTF. CDR3 in DNA: TGTGCCAGCAGTACAATTCTAGCGGGAGGTATCTGGTCTGGGGCCAACGTCCTGACTTTC.

The genes are TRBV27 and TRBJ2-1, with TRBD2 as a possible D gene (5 bases). The germline gives CDR1 MNHEY, CDR2 SMNVEV (reference sequence). The V end was cut by 10 bases, the J end by 9 bases, with 13 bases between. The CDR3 has 11 amino acids. CDR3 nucleotide sequence: TGTGCCACCTTAGATGGAGGTGAGCAGTTCTTC. It encodes CATLDGGEQFF.

The CDR3 region is CASSLAGDPTNEQFF. The CDR3 bases are TGTGCCAGCAGTTTAGCGGGGGACCCTACCAATGAGCAGTTCTTC. The chain carries TRBV6-4 and TRBJ2-1, with TRBD2 matching 9 bases. This CDR3 contains 15 residues. Germline assignment: CDR1 MRHNA and CDR2 SNTAGT. V shed 5 bases and J 6 bases; nucleotides not matched to a gene: 8.

This chain joins TRBV5-1 and TRBJ1-1, with TRBD1 matching 7 bases. V was clipped by 2 bases and J by 4 bases; unmatched bases: 2. Germline loops: CDR1 SGHRS, CDR2 YFSETQ. The CDR3 spans 13 residues. Written as DNA, the CDR3 is TGCGCCAGCAGCTTACAGGGGAGCACTGAAGCTTTCTTT. This translates into CASSLQGSTEAFF. Drawing the rest from reference TRBV5-1 and TRBJ1-1, the complete variable domain is KAGVTQTPRYLIKTRGQQVTLSCSPISGHRSVSWYQQTPGQGLQFLFEYFSETQRNKGNFPGRFSGRQFSNSRSEMNVSTLELGDSALYLCASSLQGSTEAFFGQGTRLTVV.

The chain is built from TRBV14 and TRBJ1-2, with D maybe TRBD1 (5 bases). CDR3 size: 12 residues. CDR1 SGHDN and CDR2 FVKESK come from the germline V gene. Trimming took off 1 base at V and 7 bases at J, with 7 bases between the two ends. The DNA for the CDR3 is TGTGCCAGCAGCCAAGTGGGACTTGGCTACACCTTC. Translated: CASSQVGLGYTF.

This rearrangement joins TRBV28 to TRBJ2-7; D is possibly TRBD2 (5 bases). The germline V and J ends were trimmed by 3 bases and 5 bases, with 11 bases remaining between them. Germline V gene sequence: CDR1 MDHEN, CDR2 SYDVKM. The length of the CDR3 is 13 residues. CDR3 nucleotides: TGTGCCAGCAGTTTGAGGGAAGTCGACGAGCAGTACTTC. Amino acid sequence: CASSLREVDEQYF.